These 23 T cell receptor beta chains were all obtained from the same sample, sequenced in a study of cytomegalovirus exposure and HLA in healthy donors. The PCR was carried out with 60 Vbeta primers and 13 Jbeta primers. Here immunoSEQ multiplex PCR was the method, and the copy in TCRdb shows in-frame clones only, minus some. The table has 130,000 or so clones, roughly 76% seen once. Sequenced: PBMCs. The source is a female donor in good health and CMV-seronegative.

In the case of this clone: The junction differs from germline at one of its ends, possibly a read error. Other DNA sequences in this specimen translate into the identical CDR3. The chain carries TRBV5-4 and TRBJ1-2; 9 nucleotides align to TRBD1. This CDR3 comprises 15 residues. Germline V CDR1 and CDR2: SGHNT, YYREEE (reference sequence). In DNA form, the CDR3 reads TGTGCCAGCAGCCCTCGGACAGGGGATCTCGGCGGCTACACCTTT. Translating it yields CASSPRTGDLGGYTF. The complete variable domain, with remaining parts taken from reference TRBV5-4 and TRBJ1-2, reads ETGVTQSPTHLIKTRGQQVTLRCSSQSGHNTVSWYQQALGQGPQFIFQYYREEENGRGNFPPRFSGLQFPNYSSELNVNALELDDSALYLCASSPRTGDLGGYTFGSGTRLTVV.

This CDR3 is CASSSTRDRVYGYTF. The CDR3 DNA reads TGTGCCAGCAGTTCAACCCGGGACAGGGTCTATGGCTACACCTTC. V gene TRBV25-1 combines with J gene TRBJ1-2; 9 nucleotides match TRBD1. V gave up 5 bases and J gave up 4 bases; unmatched junction bases: 8. The CDR3 spans 15 residues. Per the germline V gene, CDR1 is MGHDK and CDR2 is SYGVNS.

The chain has TRBV6-1 and TRBJ1-5; 7 nucleotides agree with TRBD1. The junction had 2 bases not matched to a gene; V was cut back by 3 bases and J by 3 bases. The CDR3 extends over 14 amino acids. CDR1 MNHNS and CDR2 SASEGT come from the germline V gene. The CDR3 DNA follows: TGTGCCAGCAGTGAGACAGGGCCCAATCAGCCCCAGCATTTT. Amino acid sequence: CASSETGPNQPQHF.

CDR3 amino acids: CASSEALTGTYTF. CDR3 DNA sequence: TGTGCCAGCAGTGAAGCGCTTACAGGGACCTACACCTTC. V and J are TRBV2 and TRBJ1-2, with D possibly TRBD1 on 6 matching bases. The CDR3 is 13 residues long. V lost 0 bases and J 10 bases, leaving 12 bases between the germline ends. The germline V gene has CDR1 SNHLY and CDR2 FYNNEI.

This clone showed up just a few times. J is TRBJ1-1 and V is TRBV10-3; D might be TRBD1 (6 bases). V lost 6 bases, J lost 1 base, and 9 bases lay in between. Germline CDR1 ENHRY, CDR2 SYGVKD. The CDR3 runs 13 residues. The CDR3 here is CAISLGGNTEAFF. The CDR3 region has the DNA TGTGCCATCAGCTTAGGGGGGAACACTGAAGCTTTCTTT.

The gene calls are TRBV29-1 and TRBJ1-1; tentative D call: TRBD1 (5 bases). CDR1 is SQVTM and CDR2 is ANQGSEA in the germline V gene. The CDR3 length is 11 residues. Trimming shortened V by 7 bases and J by 1 base, and 7 bases separated the two germline ends. CDR3 nucleotide sequence: TGCAGCGCCGACAGGAACACTGAAGCTTTCTTT. Its translation is CSADRNTEAFF.

The V call is TRBV13, the J call TRBJ2-3, with a possible D match to TRBD1 (7 bases). Trimming removed 5 bases from V and 6 bases from J, with 18 bases in between. Germline CDR1 reads PRHDT; CDR2 reads FYEKMQ (reference sequence). CDR3 length: 15 residues. The CDR3 loop reads CASSPSGGGPDTQYF. In DNA, the CDR3 is TGTGCCAGCAGCCCTTCAGGGGGAGGTCCGGATACGCAGTATTTT. Full variable domain (remainder filled in from reference TRBV13 and TRBJ2-3): AAGVIQSPRHLIKEKRETATLKCYPIPRHDTVYWYQQGPGQDPQFLISFYEKMQSDKGSIPDRFSAQQFSDYHSELNMSSLELGDSALYFCASSPSGGGPDTQYFGPGTRLTVL.

This clone was recorded only once. The chain employs TRBV9 and TRBJ2-7; weak D call: TRBD2 (6 bases). Looked up from germline, CDR1 is SGDLS and CDR2 is YYNGEE. Trimming removed 3 bases at V and 11 bases at J, with 24 bases between. The length of the CDR3 is 15 residues. The CDR3 loop is CASSEAGTALEAKYF. DNA of the CDR3: TGTGCCAGCAGCGAGGCCGGGACTGCGTTAGAAGCGAAGTACTTC.

The chain links TRBV25-1 to TRBJ2-7; D possibly corresponds to TRBD2 (5 bases). CDR1 and CDR2 (germline): MGHDK, SYGVNS. The CDR3 runs to 17 residues. Trimming removed 7 bases at V and 0 bases at J, with 22 bases between. CDR3 in amino acids: CASIRGKCTVSSYEQYF. The CDR3 nucleotides read TGTGCCAGCATCCGAGGGAAGTGCACAGTAAGCTCCTACGAGCAGTACTTC.

V usage is TRBV2 and J usage is TRBJ2-1; the match to TRBD2 covers 9 bases. The CDR3 contains 13 residues. V was clipped by 8 bases and J by 7 bases; unmatched bases: 6. CDR1 is SNHLY, CDR2 FYNNEI, per germline. In DNA form, the CDR3 reads TGTGCCAGCCCGGCGGGAGGGCCGAATGAGCAGTTCTTC. The encoded protein is CASPAGGPNEQFF.

The J gene is TRBJ1-1, the V gene TRBV11-2; 8 nucleotides line up with TRBD1. V lost 3 bases to trimming and J lost 5 bases; unmatched junction nucleotides: 11. The length of the CDR3 is 16 residues. Germline lookup yields CDR1 SGHAT and CDR2 FQNNGV. CDR3: CASSFPGGDLRTEAFF. CDR3 coding DNA: TGTGCCAGCAGCTTTCCAGGGGGCGATTTGCGAACTGAAGCTTTCTTT.

V usage is TRBV6-6 and J usage is TRBJ2-3; 11 bases are a match to TRBD2. The CDR3 length is 16 residues. Trimming cost V 2 bases and J 5 bases; bases outside gene matches: 6. Germline CDR1 MNHNY, CDR2 SVGAGI (reference sequence). The CDR3 nucleotides are TGTGCCAGCAGTTACGCCGGGACTAGCGGTGTAGATACGCAGTATTTT. Translated: CASSYAGTSGVDTQYF.

This chain connects TRBV6-5 to TRBJ1-2; D is undetermined. The CDR3 has 11 amino acids. Trimming cost V 6 bases and J 7 bases, with 9 bases left between them. CDR1 MNHEY and CDR2 SVGAGI come from the germline V gene. The CDR3 loop is CASSGTAGYTF. The DNA for the CDR3 is TGTGCCAGCAGCGGTACTGCTGGCTACACCTTC.

J is TRBJ1-2 and V is TRBV7-3; D may be TRBD1 (5 bases). This CDR3 has 15 amino acids. Germline CDR1 is SGHTA and CDR2 is FQGTGA. The V end lost 4 bases, the J end lost 8 bases, and 20 bases lay between the germline ends. CDR3 in amino acids: CASSSNRGGNGGYTF. The CDR3, as DNA: TGTGCCAGCAGCTCAAACCGGGGGGGGAATGGGGGCTACACCTTC.

V gene TRBV27 combines with J gene TRBJ2-7, with 8 bases that match TRBD1. The CDR3 runs 14 residues. V lost 4 bases, J lost 3 bases, and 5 bases stayed unmatched. Germline CDR1 reads MNHEY; CDR2 reads SMNVEV (reference sequence). The CDR3 nucleotides read TGTGCCAGCAGTTCGACAGGGGCAAACTACGAGCAGTACTTC. Translated: CASSSTGANYEQYF.

This clone was seen just once. The chain employs TRBV2 and TRBJ1-2, with 7 bases identical to TRBD1. Unmatched junction bases numbered 8, after V lost 7 bases and J lost 0 bases. This CDR3 has 15 amino acids. From germline, CDR1 is SNHLY and CDR2 FYNNEI. The CDR3 DNA is TGTGCCAGCAAAACCACAGGGGTTTCTAACTATGGCTACACCTTC. Translated: CASKTTGVSNYGYTF.

The CDR3, as DNA: TGTGCCAGCAGCTTAGGAGGGAGTGGCTACACCTTC. Translation: CASSLGGSGYTF. This chain uses TRBV13 with TRBJ1-2; D is uncertain. The V end was cut by 0 bases, the J end by 7 bases, with 6 bases between. The CDR3 loop spans 12 amino acids. From germline, CDR1 is PRHDT and CDR2 FYEKMQ (reference sequence). The full variable domain, rest sourced from reference TRBV13 and TRBJ1-2, is AAGVIQSPRHLIKEKRETATLKCYPIPRHDTVYWYQQGPGQDPQFLISFYEKMQSDKGSIPDRFSAQQFSDYHSELNMSSLELGDSALYFCASSLGGSGYTFGSGTRLTVV.

V usage is TRBV5-1 and J usage is TRBJ2-1, with 9 bases fitting TRBD2. The germline V gene encodes CDR1 SGHRS and CDR2 YFSETQ. This CDR3 has 14 amino acids. The junction had 10 bases not matched to a gene; V was cut back by 7 bases and J by 8 bases. CDR3 loop: CASARGGERDEQFF. The CDR3 DNA reads as TGCGCCAGCGCGCGGGGGGGCGAGAGGGATGAGCAGTTCTTC.

The chain joins TRBV7-9 to TRBJ2-1; D is unresolved. The germline CDR1 and CDR2 sequences are SEHNR and FQNEAQ (reference sequence). The CDR3 length is 14 residues. V gave up 0 bases and J gave up 6 bases, with 9 bases separating them. The CDR3 DNA reads TGTGCCAGCAGCTTAGCGCGGCAGATCAATGAGCAGTTCTTC. Amino acids: CASSLARQINEQFF.

The chain is built from TRBV10-3 and TRBJ2-5; weak D call: TRBD1 (6 bases). V gave up 4 bases and J gave up 2 bases, with 8 bases separating them. This CDR3 comprises 13 residues. CDR1 and CDR2 from the germline V gene are ENHRY and SYGVKD. CDR3 region: CAISGGQQETQYF. In nucleotides, the CDR3 is TGTGCCATCAGTGGTGGACAGCAAGAGACCCAGTACTTC.

The V and J genes are TRBV19 and TRBJ1-4; D might be TRBD1 (5 bases). V shed 5 bases and J shed 1 base, with 14 bases lying between them. CDR1 and CDR2 (germline): LNHDA, SQIVND (reference sequence). The CDR3 length is 16 residues. CDR3 loop: CASSVQPQGTNEKLFF. CDR3 coding DNA: TGTGCCAGTAGTGTTCAACCCCAGGGAACTAATGAAAAACTGTTTTTT.

This chain joins TRBV19 and TRBJ2-2, with a weak D call TRBD1 (7 bases). Trimming left V 7 bases short and J 2 bases short, with 20 bases between. Germline V gene sequence: CDR1 LNHDA, CDR2 SQIVND (reference sequence). The CDR3 extends over 17 amino acids. The CDR3 DNA is TGTGCCAGTAATAATCGACGGGGGACAGATAACACCGGGGAGCTGTTTTTT. Amino acids: CASNNRRGTDNTGELFF.

The count of this clone is one. This sequence joins TRBV5-1 and TRBJ1-5; TRBD1 aligns across 9 bases. Germline CDR1 is SGHRS and CDR2 is YFSETQ. The CDR3 extends over 16 amino acids. The junction had 6 bases not matched to a gene; V was cut back by 4 bases and J by 1 base. CDR3 protein: CASSLNGQGSNQPQHF. CDR3 nucleotides: TGCGCCAGCAGCCTCAACGGACAGGGGAGCAATCAGCCCCAGCATTTT.